This entry concerns a single TCR beta chain. Data came from immunoSEQ multiplex PCR; TCRdb stores just in-frame clones and leaves some out. The sample consists of approximately 100,000 clones, around 93% of them appearing once. The sample is drawn from a study of T cell changes during pregnancy in multiple sclerosis. Trimming took 4 bases from V and 4 from J, leaving 22 bases between them. Germline V gene data show CDR1 as SEHNR and CDR2 as FQNEAQ (reference sequence). This CDR3 spans 17 amino acids. The clonotype was recovered from a female donor with multiple sclerosis, enrolled in a pregnancy study. The chain joins TRBV7-9 to TRBJ1-1; a possible D gene is TRBD1 (6 bases). The source was peripheral blood, collected in the third trimester of pregnancy. CDR3 in amino acids: CASSSVEGGTRRTEAFF. DNA of the CDR3: TGTGCCAGCAGCTCAGTGGAGGGGGGGACCCGGCGCACTGAAGCTTTCTTT.